These T cell receptor beta chains were read from a single sample in a study of CD8 T cells in Susac syndrome. TCRdb redid the calling of the immunoSEQ multiplex PCR reads with MiXCR, one entry per CDR3 protein. There are some 150,000 distinct CDR3 sequences in the sample; about 94% occur only once, and roughly 0.2% lies in the top ten. The sample taken for sequencing was CD8+ T cells from PBMCs. The source of these receptors is a human donor with multiple sclerosis. CDR3s include the opening cysteine and the closing phenylalanine or tryptophan. Fields, in order: clone size, V gene, CDR3 protein. Expanded clones get a size class; other rows say once, few or many, or leave the size out.

clone size: -
V gene: TRBV11-1
CDR3 protein: CASIDRDRLSQGDTNYGYTF

clone size: -
V gene: TRBV5-1
CDR3 protein: CASSPREGSGETQYF

clone size: -
V gene: TRBV7-2
CDR3 protein: CASSLGSGSNQPQHF

clone size: -
V gene: TRBV6-2/TRBV6-3
CDR3 protein: CASRTYAQRRKDTQYF

clone size: -
V gene: TRBV4-1
CDR3 protein: CASSLSQADIQYF

clone size: -
V gene: TRBV15
CDR3 protein: CATSLGVTEAFF

clone size: -
V gene: TRBV9
CDR3 protein: CASSVGSGAEAFF

clone size: -
V gene: TRBV20-1
CDR3 protein: CSARDLTGPGVETQYF

clone size: once
V gene: TRBV29-1
CDR3 protein: CSAIPDRGAEYNEQFF

clone size: -
V gene: TRBV19
CDR3 protein: CASSIQGEAFF

clone size: -
V gene: TRBV30
CDR3 protein: CAWSSPAGRTYNEQFF

clone size: -
V gene: TRBV14
CDR3 protein: CASSQEGLRPYNEQFF

clone size: -
V gene: TRBV14
CDR3 protein: CASSQDGQLGETQYF

clone size: -
V gene: TRBV29-1
CDR3 protein: CSVEGQGDSGANVLTF

clone size: -
V gene: TRBV7-9
CDR3 protein: CASSPPGSLRGGSSEFF

clone size: -
V gene: TRBV15
CDR3 protein: CATEGTGLANQPQHF

clone size: -
V gene: TRBV7-2
CDR3 protein: CASSFLAGARRKGEAFF

clone size: -
V gene: TRBV12-3/TRBV12-4
CDR3 protein: CASSQRAGYGYTF

clone size: -
V gene: TRBV5-6
CDR3 protein: CASSFDSANTGELFF

clone size: -
V gene: TRBV20-1
CDR3 protein: CLTAYLNTEAFF

clone size: -
V gene: TRBV6-8
CDR3 protein: CASSPAGRKNQPQHF

clone size: -
V gene: TRBV27
CDR3 protein: CASSLGQVSEQYF

clone size: once
V gene: TRBV29-1
CDR3 protein: CSVDAGYEQYF

clone size: -
V gene: TRBV29-1
CDR3 protein: CSVDTGSGNTIYF

clone size: once
V gene: TRBV20-1
CDR3 protein: CSARGQGAGYGYTF

clone size: -
V gene: TRBV15
CDR3 protein: CATSRYREPNTGELFF

clone size: -
V gene: TRBV30
CDR3 protein: CAWSGDAKNIQYF

clone size: -
V gene: TRBV29-1
CDR3 protein: CSVGEGSYGYTF

clone size: -
V gene: TRBV2
CDR3 protein: CASNPRGVYEQYF

clone size: -
V gene: TRBV7-2
CDR3 protein: CASSFRSIADTQYF

clone size: -
V gene: TRBV20-1
CDR3 protein: CSASGVTQYF

clone size: -
V gene: TRBV7-6
CDR3 protein: CASSPLWRGGSTDTQYF

clone size: -
V gene: TRBV10-3
CDR3 protein: CATVQGNEQYF

clone size: -
V gene: TRBV28
CDR3 protein: CASSLFKGLADEQYF

clone size: once
V gene: TRBV28
CDR3 protein: CASREGATYEQYF

clone size: -
V gene: TRBV20-1
CDR3 protein: CSARDRGRGTYNEQFF

clone size: -
V gene: TRBV27
CDR3 protein: CASTNIGAKNIQYF

clone size: -
V gene: TRBV9
CDR3 protein: CASSVARVAGGNEQFF

clone size: -
V gene: TRBV23-1
CDR3 protein: CASRDRKTNTEAFF

clone size: -
V gene: TRBV29-1
CDR3 protein: CSVEGSGTYNEQFF

clone size: -
V gene: TRBV9
CDR3 protein: CASTRGAGNTGELFF

clone size: -
V gene: TRBV29-1
CDR3 protein: CSVEGRGREVSDTEAFF

clone size: -
V gene: TRBV6-1
CDR3 protein: CASSYSPNYGYTF

clone size: -
V gene: TRBV28
CDR3 protein: CASSLGLKSPLHF

clone size: -
V gene: TRBV4-1
CDR3 protein: CASSHPRPERAFF

clone size: -
V gene: TRBV29-1
CDR3 protein: CSAGRLGGPEAFF

clone size: -
V gene: TRBV14
CDR3 protein: CASSQSSNYGYTF

clone size: -
V gene: TRBV4-2
CDR3 protein: CASSHPDRVSDTEAFF

clone size: -
V gene: TRBV30
CDR3 protein: CAWNSRGMETQYF

clone size: -
V gene: TRBV27
CDR3 protein: CASRRGVGDSGANVLTF

clone size: -
V gene: TRBV12-3/TRBV12-4
CDR3 protein: CASEGRTDTQYF

clone size: -
V gene: TRBV23-1
CDR3 protein: CASSQVKGPDPNQPQHF

clone size: -
V gene: TRBV9
CDR3 protein: CASSFLGTGDIQYF

clone size: -
V gene: TRBV14
CDR3 protein: CASSQDLDISLATLHF

clone size: -
V gene: TRBV9
CDR3 protein: CASSVGGGAQYF

clone size: -
V gene: TRBV2
CDR3 protein: CASRPGRVMAYEQFF

clone size: -
V gene: TRBV9
CDR3 protein: CASSAPSSYEQYF

clone size: -
V gene: TRBV29-1
CDR3 protein: CSAGRANRRETQYF

clone size: -
V gene: TRBV7-9
CDR3 protein: CASSFEGYTF

clone size: -
V gene: TRBV30
CDR3 protein: CAWRLLQGANTEAFF